The 27 T cell receptor delta chains below all came from one sample that was sequenced in a study of γδ T cells in repeated Plasmodium falciparum infection. Bulk repertoires came from Vgamma9/Vdelta2+ or Vdelta2-negative gammadelta T cells flow-sorted from PBMC. TCRdb fed the multiplex PCR reads to CATT. The sample gives over 90,000 delta-chain clones, over 0.9% of which show up once; roughly 9.5% is in the top ten. Sample: gamma-delta T cells from blood. Every receptor here comes from a pool of human donors (malaria-infected and uninfected, not separated).

In regard to this clone: TCRdb pairs this DNA with a much larger clone's protein that differs at residue 9, likely a read error; the protein shown was translated from the DNA. The J gene is TRDJ1, the V gene TRDV2, with unresolved D. The ends were cut back, 4 bases at V and 4 bases at J, with 15 bases in the middle. Germline CDR1 and CDR2: GEAIGNYY and EKD. This CDR3 is built from 14 residues. CDR3 nucleotides: TGTGCCTGTGATCGTCGAAGGTACATCGATAAACTCATCTTT. It is translated as CACDRRRYIDKLIF.

This clone was found a few times. TCRdb's listed protein matches a much larger clone and diverges from this DNA's translation at residue 16, likely through a read error; the protein shown comes from the DNA. V gene assignment gives TRDV2, but the J gene was left uncalled; the DNA was not compared with TRDD3, the D call given in the table. This CDR3 contains 17 residues. Germline V gives CDR1 GEAIGNYY, CDR2 EKD. The DNA for the CDR3 is TGTGCCTGTGACTCCTTACTGGGGGATACGCTCACCGATAAACTCACCTTT. Residues: CACDSLLGDTLTDKLTF.

Notes on this clone: The likely explanation is a read error, given a far larger clone one base away. Other DNA sequences in this sample translate to the same CDR3. The chain is built from TRDV2 and TRDJ1; 7 bases are shared with TRDD3. Germline CDR1 reads GEAIGNYY; CDR2 reads EKD. This CDR3 has 17 amino acids. Unmatched junction bases numbered 12, after V lost 1 base and J lost 2 bases. CDR3 sequence (DNA): TGTGCCTGTGACACTGGGGGGGATTACCGGTATACCGATAAACTCATCTTT. This encodes CACDTGGDYRYTDKLIF.

This clone was found many times. A far larger clone is one nucleotide away, so this likely arose from a read error. The same CDR3 arises from other DNA sequences in this sample as well. The CDR3 DNA reads as TGTGCCTGTGACCCCTTAATGGGGGATACGACCGATAAACTCATCTTT. Translating gives CACDPLMGDTTDKLIF. V usage is TRDV2 and J usage is TRDJ1; 11 nucleotides line up with TRDD3. This CDR3 has 16 amino acids. The germline V gene has CDR1 GEAIGNYY and CDR2 EKD. V shed 3 bases, J shed 2 bases, and the junction held 7 bases outside the gene matches.

This clone was seen only a few times. This probably arose from a read error, given a far larger clone one base away. This specimen includes other DNA sequences encoding the same CDR3. The V gene reported is TRDV1; the J gene is uncalled; the listed D gene, TRDD3, was not tested against the DNA. Germline V gene lookup returns CDR1 TSWWSYY and CDR2 QGS. The CDR3 runs to 22 residues. In nucleotides, the CDR3 is TGTGCTCTTGGGGAACTAAGACCCATTCTGGGGGATACCCGTACTAACACCGATAAGCTCATCTTT. As protein: CALGELRPILGDTRTNTDKLIF.

A note on this clone: The amino acid sequence in TCRdb belongs to a much larger clone and departs from this DNA's translation at residue 5, likely a sequencing read error; the sequence shown is translated from the DNA. The chain is built from TRDV2 and TRDJ1; perhaps TRDD3 as D (6 bases). The J gene is not listed in TCRdb, so it was assigned here from a DNA match to germline. The CDR3 extends over 16 amino acids. The germline V gene encodes CDR1 GEAIGNYY and CDR2 EKD. The germline V and J ends were trimmed by 3 bases and 2 bases, with 18 bases remaining between them. This CDR3 reads CACDFLGPTGTDKLIF. Written as DNA, the CDR3 is TGTGCCTGTGACTTCCTGGGGCCTACCGGGACCGATAAACTCATCTTT.

Comment on this clone: This probably arose from a read error, given a far larger clone one base away. Different DNA sequences within this sample yield the same CDR3. This chain connects TRDV1 to TRDJ1; 8 bases agree with TRDD3. Germline assignment: CDR1 TSWWSYY and CDR2 QGS. This CDR3 comprises 18 residues. The CDR3 region has the DNA TGTGCTCTTGGAGAACTCAGTAATGCTCCCAGATACTGGGGGGGCCTCATCTTT. This encodes CALGELSNAPRYWGGLIF.

This clone was picked up many times. The chain employs TRDV1 and TRDJ1; D is unresolved. The CDR3 has 16 residues. V dropped 4 bases and J dropped 2 bases, with 17 bases sitting between them. Germline V gene data show CDR1 as TSWWSYY and CDR2 as QGS. The CDR3 loop reads CALGATRPRKTDKLIF. The CDR3 nucleotides read TGTGCTCTTGGGGCCACTCGGCCCCGTAAAACCGATAAACTCATCTTT.

The sample holds a few counts of this clone. TCRdb assigns this DNA the protein of a much larger clone, which departs from its translation at residue 14; this likely reflects a read error, and the protein shown comes from translating the DNA. V is TRDV1 and J is TRDJ1; D may be TRDD3 (7 bases). No J segment appears in TCRdb, so it was assigned here by matching the sequence to germline. The germline V gene has CDR1 TSWWSYY and CDR2 QGS. This CDR3 is built from 26 residues. Trimming left V 3 bases short and J 0 bases short, with 44 bases between. The CDR3 spells CALGDLTSFSRTGEYALLTYTDKLIF. The DNA for the CDR3 is TGTGCTCTTGGGGACCTAACTTCCTTCAGTCGTACTGGGGAATACGCCCTCCTTACTTACACCGATAAACTCATCTTT.

This clone was detected ten times or more. The rearrangement joins TRDV2 to TRDJ1; 7 bases line up with TRDD3. Germline-derived CDR1 and CDR2 are GEAIGNYY and EKD. Unmatched junction bases numbered 6, after V lost 0 bases and J lost 0 bases. The CDR3 covers 16 residues. The CDR3 nucleotides are TGTGCCTGTGACACCGTAGGATACGGGGACACCGATAAACTCATCTTT. Protein: CACDTVGYGDTDKLIF.

This clone has more than one count but fewer than ten. The protein TCRdb gives is from a much larger clone and does not agree with this DNA's translation at residue 16, likely a read error; the protein shown here comes from the DNA. The CDR3 DNA is TGTGCTCTTGGGGAACTAAGTACTTTGACAGTACTCCATGCGCCAACTTACACCGATAAACTCATCTTT. Its protein product is CALGELSTLTVLHAPTYTDKLIF. The V call is TRDV1, the J call TRDJ1; D gene unclear. This CDR3 comprises 23 residues. The germline gives CDR1 TSWWSYY, CDR2 QGS. The ends were cut back, 0 bases at V and 0 bases at J, with 32 bases in the middle.

Only a few counts were recorded for this clone. TCRdb lists the protein of a much larger clone for this DNA, which differs at residue 10, so this is likely a read error; the protein given here is translated from the DNA itself. V usage is TRDV1 and J usage is TRDJ1; 10 bases align to TRDD3. As TCRdb names no J gene, one was assigned here on the basis of a DNA match to germline. Losses at the gene ends were 3 bases for V and 3 bases for J; bases not matched to a gene: 13. This CDR3 has 18 amino acids. CDR1 and CDR2 from the germline V gene are TSWWSYY and QGS. CDR3 region: CALGDAFLSGDTADKLIF. The DNA for the CDR3 is TGTGCTCTTGGGGACGCTTTCCTGTCGGGGGATACGGCCGATAAACTCATCTTT.

As to this clone: A single base is all that separates this from a far larger clone, so a read error is likely. Other nucleotide sequences in the sample specify the same CDR3. V gene TRDV1 was called; the J gene was not; the DNA was not compared with TRDD3, the D call given in the table. The CDR3 covers 15 residues. Germline V gives CDR1 TSWWSYY, CDR2 QGS. The CDR3 DNA is TGTGCTCTTGGGGAACGGAGGGGTTCGACCGATAAGCTCATCTTT. This translates into CALGERRGSTDKLIF.

This clone was observed at least ten times. This sample includes further DNA sequences coding for the same CDR3. The chain has TRDV1 and TRDJ1; 11 bases line up with TRDD3. Germline assignment: CDR1 TSWWSYY and CDR2 QGS. This CDR3 contains 21 residues. J was trimmed by 0 bases and V by 1 base; bases with no gene match: 16. As DNA, the CDR3 is TGTGCTCTTGGGGAACGTGGTGGGGGATACGGGGGGACTCAGTACACCGATAAACTCATCTTT. Amino acid sequence: CALGERGGGYGGTQYTDKLIF.

This clone was counted a few times. TCRdb shows a much larger clone's protein in place of this DNA's translation, and the two differ at residue 20, likely through a read error; the protein shown is translated from the DNA. A V gene of TRDV1 was called, but no J gene was assigned; the D call of TRDD3 is as the table states it, not checked on the DNA. Germline assignment: CDR1 TSWWSYY and CDR2 QGS. The CDR3 consists of 21 residues. CDR3 sequence (DNA): TGTGCTCTTGTCCCCGCCTCACTTCCGCTCAAGAGGGTAGGGGGATCCCCGGGACTCACCTTT. Its translation: CALVPASLPLKRVGGSPGLTF.

This clone was observed a few times. A read error likely explains why the TCRdb protein, taken from a much larger clone, differs from this DNA's translation at residue 18; the protein shown is translated from the DNA. V gene assignment gives TRDV1, but the J gene was left uncalled; TRDD3 is the table's D call, not checked against the DNA. The CDR3 has 19 amino acids. Germline loops: CDR1 TSWWSYY, CDR2 QGS. CDR3 DNA: TGTGCTCTTGGGGAAATAAGGTACGCGTCTGGGGCGGGCACCGATAAACTCACCTTT. It encodes CALGEIRYASGAGTDKLTF.

This clone was seen more than once but under ten times. The TCRdb protein comes from a much larger clone and disagrees with this DNA's translation at residue 3, likely due to a read error; the protein given here is derived from the DNA. J is TRDJ1 and V is TRDV2; a weak D match, TRDD3 (5 bases). Matching the DNA to germline supplied the J gene, which TCRdb does not give. This CDR3 spans 16 amino acids. Germline V gene data show CDR1 as GEAIGNYY and CDR2 as EKD. For the CDR3, the DNA is TGTGCCTATGACACCTTGGTTGGGGCGTACACCGATAAACTCATCTTT. This sequence encodes CAYDTLVGAYTDKLIF.

In this sample, this clone turned up a few times. TCRdb assigns this DNA the protein of a much larger clone, which departs from its translation at residue 10; this likely reflects a read error, and the protein shown comes from translating the DNA. The V gene is TRDV1, the J gene TRDJ1, with 10 bases matching TRDD3. TCRdb leaves out the J gene; it was filled in here by matching the DNA to germline. Germline CDR1 reads TSWWSYY; CDR2 reads QGS. This CDR3 contains 20 residues. V trimming: 4 bases; J trimming: 2 bases; junction bases outside the gene matches: 19. This chain's CDR3 is CALGAAFGWRGIRGTDKLIF. CDR3 bases: TGTGCTCTTGGGGCCGCCTTCGGCTGGCGGGGGATACGGGGGACCGATAAACTCATCTTT.

This clone was detected ten times or more. The rearrangement links TRDV1 to TRDJ1, with TRDD3 as a possible D gene (6 bases). This CDR3 spans 17 amino acids. V lost 1 base to trimming and J lost 7 bases, with 22 bases between them. The germline gives CDR1 TSWWSYY, CDR2 QGS. The CDR3 DNA reads as TGTGCTCTTGGGGAACGTCGCTTCGGGGGACCCCGGGGTAAACTCATCTTT. This codes for CALGERRFGGPRGKLIF.

Of note for this clone: A read error is the likely source, as a far larger clone sits one nucleotide away. The sample has other DNA sequences that encode this CDR3 too. V gene TRDV2 combines with J gene TRDJ1, with D possibly being TRDD3 (6 bases). The J gene, absent from TCRdb, was called here by matching the DNA to germline. Germline CDR1 is GEAIGNYY and CDR2 is EKD. The CDR3 extends over 16 amino acids. The V and J ends lost 1 base and 2 bases respectively, with 16 bases between them. CDR3 sequence: CACDTGIYRITDKLIF. The CDR3 region has the DNA TGTGCCTGTGACACGGGGATTTATAGGATTACCGATAAACTCATCTTT.

Only a few counts were recorded for this clone. The protein TCRdb gives is from a much larger clone and does not agree with this DNA's translation at residue 9, likely a read error; the protein shown here comes from the DNA. As DNA, the CDR3 is TGTGCCTGCAAGCTCTACACTCCTTTCCGGGGACTTATTTACACCGATAAACTCATCTTT. Translated: CACKLYTPFRGLIYTDKLIF. The chain uses TRDV2 and TRDJ1; perhaps TRDD3 as D (5 bases). The J gene, absent from TCRdb, was called here by matching the DNA to germline. The CDR3 runs 20 residues. The V gene's germline CDR1 is GEAIGNYY and CDR2 EKD. Trimming shortened V by 7 bases and J by 0 bases, and 32 bases separated the two germline ends.

On this clone: A read error likely explains why the TCRdb protein, taken from a much larger clone, differs from this DNA's translation at residue 14; the protein shown is translated from the DNA. J is TRDJ1 and V is TRDV2; 13 bases agree with TRDD3. The J gene is not listed in TCRdb, so it was assigned here from a DNA match to germline. The CDR3 is 18 amino acids. Germline CDR1 reads GEAIGNYY; CDR2 reads EKD. V lost 3 bases and J lost 6; bases outside the gene matches: 15. CDR3 sequence reads: CACDPLTGGYAETNKLIF. The CDR3 DNA is TGTGCCTGTGACCCCCTAACTGGGGGATACGCGGAGACCAATAAACTCATCTTT.

Note on this clone: This DNA's translation differs at residue 6 from TCRdb's protein, which comes from a much larger clone; a read error is likely, and the protein shown is translated from the DNA. The chain carries TRDV2 and TRDJ1; TRDD3 agrees at 11 bases. TCRdb leaves out the J gene; it was filled in here by matching the DNA to germline. Germline CDR1 and CDR2: GEAIGNYY and EKD. This CDR3 has 20 amino acids. Trimming cost V 3 bases and J 1 base; bases outside gene matches: 18. The CDR3 DNA reads as TGTGCCTGTGACCCCCCGGGTGGGGGATACGCAGGTATCGGCACCGATAAACTCATCTTT. It is translated as CACDPPGGGYAGIGTDKLIF.

This clone was observed a few times. The translation of this DNA and the TCRdb protein of a much larger clone differ at residue 12, probably owing to a read error; the protein shown here is translated from the DNA. Other DNA sequences in this specimen translate into the identical CDR3. The rearrangement joins TRDV2 to TRDJ1; D is uncertain. CDR1 GEAIGNYY and CDR2 EKD come from the germline V gene. This CDR3 is built from 16 residues. The CDR3 DNA reads TGTGCCTGTGACACCGTCGGGAACCTGTACACCGAGAAACTCATCTTT. Protein: CACDTVGNLYTEKLIF.

A few counts support this clone. A far larger clone is one base from this, pointing to a likely read error. Other DNA sequences from this sample encode an identical CDR3 as well. The chain combines TRDV1 with TRDJ1; D not resolved. The CDR3 has 19 residues. Germline V gives CDR1 TSWWSYY, CDR2 QGS. Trimming removed 1 base at V and 0 bases at J, with 21 bases between. The CDR3 loop is CALGEPSDRLYPYTDKLIF. In DNA form, the CDR3 reads TGTGCTCTTGGGGAACCCTCGGACAGGCTATACCCCTACACCGATAAACTCATCTTT.

As to this clone: A far larger clone lies a single base away; this is likely a read error. Different DNA sequences within this sample yield the same CDR3. V and J are TRDV1 and TRDJ1; tentative D call: TRDD2 (6 bases). The germline V gene has CDR1 TSWWSYY and CDR2 QGS. Between the trimmed V and J ends, which lost 0 bases and 2 bases, there was a span of 22 bases. The CDR3 runs 19 residues. The CDR3 here is CALGELAFPYGPYTDKLIF. DNA for the CDR3: TGTGCTCTTGGGGAACTCGCCTTCCCGTATGGTCCGTATACCGATAAACTCATCTTT.

This clone has only a few counts. TCRdb's protein, taken from a much larger clone, differs from this DNA's translation at residue 12, likely owing to a read error; the protein displayed comes from the DNA. The chain is built from TRDV1 and TRDJ1, with D possibly matching TRDD3 (6 bases). The CDR3 is 19 amino acids. Trimming left V 7 bases short and J 4 bases short, with 31 bases between. From germline, CDR1 is TSWWSYY and CDR2 QGS. CDR3 residues: CALALPPLYGTGRIDKLIF. The CDR3, as DNA: TGTGCTCTTGCCCTCCCACCCTTATACGGGACTGGGCGTATCGATAAACTCATCTTT.